The 18 T cell receptor beta chains reported below all come from one sample, sequenced in a study of human T cells and chemical hapten exposure. TCRdb re-called the RACE reads through MiXCR, storing one row per CDR3 protein. The sample lists approximately 260,000 distinct CDR3 sequences; 7% to 10% were seen once. The sample's time point: pre-sensitization, week 0. As to treatment: therapeutic diphenylcyclopropenone sensitization with weekly scalp DPC. The source material was whole blood, sampled in connection with sensitization to the hapten diphenylcyclopropenone (DPC). The receptors here all came from a woman in her 40s with alopecia areata. Some clones in this sample may be carry-over from other donors' samples.

The J gene is TRBJ1-2, the V gene TRBV12-3 or TRBV12-4; D is perhaps TRBD1 (6 bases). This CDR3 comprises 14 residues. The V and J ends lost 4 bases and 2 bases respectively, with 11 bases between them. DNA of the CDR3: TGTGCCAGCAGTTCGCCAGGGGTAAACTATGGCTACACCTTC. Translated: CASSSPGVNYGYTF.

This clonotype has a handful of counts. This rearrangement joins TRBV20-1 to TRBJ1-2, with a possible D match to TRBD1 (6 bases). The length of the CDR3 is 12 residues. V shed 3 bases and J shed 5 bases, with 10 bases lying between them. Germline V lookup: CDR1 DFQATT, CDR2 SNEGSKA (reference sequence). The CDR3 region has the DNA TGCAGTGCTAGCACTCAGGGGTATGGCTACACCTTC. It specifies CSASTQGYGYTF.

Many counts were recorded for this clonotype. The chain recombines TRBV10-3 with TRBJ1-3, with TRBD1 as a possible D gene (6 bases). The CDR3 contains 15 residues. Germline CDR1 reads ENHRY; CDR2 reads SYGVKD. Trimming removed 6 bases at V and 0 bases at J, with 12 bases between. The CDR3 DNA is TGTGCCATCAGGAGGGGGACAAACTCTGGAAACACCATATATTTT. Its protein is CAIRRGTNSGNTIYF.

The V gene is TRBV28, the J gene TRBJ2-3; D gene ambiguous. V was cut by 7 bases and J by 4 bases, with 15 bases left in between. CDR1 and CDR2 (germline): MDHEN, SYDVKM. CDR3 length: 14 amino acids. The CDR3 reads CASTKTVSPDTQYF. DNA for the CDR3: TGTGCCAGCACGAAAACAGTGAGCCCAGATACGCAGTATTTT. The full variable domain, with the rest looked up from reference TRBV28 and TRBJ2-3, is DVKVTQSSRYLVKRTGEKVFLECVQDMDHENMFWYRQDPGLGLRLIYFSYDVKMKEKGDIPEGYSVSREKKERFSLILESASTNQTSMYLCASTKTVSPDTQYFGPGTRLTVL.

This clonotype was detected a few times. The V and J genes are TRBV27 and TRBJ2-3, with D unclear. This CDR3 is built from 17 residues. Germline V gives CDR1 MNHEY, CDR2 SMNVEV (reference sequence). V was trimmed by 8 bases and J by 0 bases, leaving 21 bases between them. CDR3 in amino acids: CASRLMGRRFSTDTQYF. The CDR3, as DNA: TGTGCCAGCCGCCTCATGGGCAGGAGATTTAGCACAGATACGCAGTATTTT.

V gene TRBV7-2 combines with J gene TRBJ1-1; D perhaps matches TRBD1 (6 bases). Germline V lookup: CDR1 SGHTA, CDR2 FQGNSA. This CDR3 is built from 14 residues. Trimming removed 5 bases from V and 11 bases from J, with 21 bases in between. The CDR3 reads CASSPSRDTSSAFF. Here the CDR3 DNA reads TGTGCCAGCAGCCCAAGCCGGGACACGTCTTCGGCTTTCTTT.

In DNA form, the CDR3 reads TGTGCCAGCAGCTTGGGACTAACCTGGACTAGCGGGAGGGGCTCGGTCGAGCAGTACTTC. It specifies CASSLGLTWTSGRGSVEQYF. This chain connects TRBV5-6 to TRBJ2-7; 15 bases line up with TRBD2. With 0 bases clipped from V and 6 bases from J, the junction kept 16 bases outside the gene matches. Germline loops: CDR1 SGHDT, CDR2 YYEEEE. The CDR3 is 20 amino acids.

This clonotype appeared many times. V gene TRBV11-1 combines with J gene TRBJ2-1; TRBD2 agrees at 8 bases. CDR3 length equals 15 residues. The germline V gene has CDR1 SGHAT and CDR2 FQDESV (reference sequence). Losses at the gene ends were 3 bases for V and 3 bases for J; bases not matched to a gene: 4. CDR3 DNA sequence: TGTGCCAGCAGCTTTAGCGGGACCTACTACAATGAGCAGTTCTTC. The encoded protein is CASSFSGTYYNEQFF.

This clonotype was counted ten times or more. This chain uses TRBV6-6 with TRBJ2-5; weak D call: TRBD2 (7 bases). Germline values: CDR1 MNHNY, CDR2 SVGAGI (reference sequence). This CDR3 spans 14 amino acids. V was trimmed by 7 bases and J by 7 bases, leaving 19 bases between them. The CDR3, as DNA: TGTGCCAGCACTTTGAATCGGGGGGCCGGGACCCAGTACTTC. Protein sequence: CASTLNRGAGTQYF.

CDR3 nucleotides: TGTGCCAGCAGCCCCTTGGGACAGGGGGCGAGGGAGACCCAGTACTTC. As protein: CASSPLGQGARETQYF. V is TRBV6-5 and J is TRBJ2-5; 12 bases line up with TRBD1. This CDR3 is built from 16 residues. Germline CDR1 and CDR2: MNHEY and SVGAGI. J lost 5 bases, V lost 6 bases, and 10 bases had no gene match.

This clonotype was recorded a few times. The rearrangement uses TRBV10-3 and TRBJ1-4, with D hard to call. With 5 bases removed from V and 2 bases from J, the gap between germline ends came to 9 bases. The germline gives CDR1 ENHRY, CDR2 SYGVKD. The CDR3 has 14 residues. The CDR3 sequence: CAISNKETNEKLFF. CDR3 coding DNA: TGTGCCATCAGTAATAAGGAGACTAATGAAAAACTGTTTTTT.

In this sample, this clonotype turned up many times. The chain is built from TRBV25-1 and TRBJ2-7, with 9 bases matching TRBD1. With 6 bases clipped from V and 2 bases from J, the junction kept 2 bases outside the gene matches. Germline loops: CDR1 MGHDK, CDR2 SYGVNS. CDR3 length equals 13 residues. CDR3 in amino acids: CASRRTGAYEQYF. The CDR3 coding sequence is TGTGCCAGCAGACGGACAGGGGCCTACGAGCAGTACTTC.

This clonotype was counted between two and nine times. The V call is TRBV11-1, the J call TRBJ2-1; 11 nucleotides agree with TRBD2. The CDR3 extends over 19 amino acids. J was trimmed by 3 bases and V by 6 bases; bases with no gene match: 16. Germline CDR1 is SGHAT and CDR2 is FQDESV (reference sequence). The CDR3 loop reads CASRAGGLAVPTSYNEQFF. The CDR3 region has the DNA TGTGCCAGCAGAGCGGGGGGACTAGCGGTTCCTACGAGCTACAATGAGCAGTTCTTC.

This clonotype was found a few times. V gene TRBV5-1 combines with J gene TRBJ2-5; possibly TRBD2 for D (5 bases). Germline loops: CDR1 SGHRS, CDR2 YFSETQ. The V and J ends lost 7 bases and 5 bases respectively, with 9 bases between them. The CDR3 runs to 11 residues. In nucleotides, the CDR3 is TGCGCCAGCGCTGAGGGTGAGACCCAGTACTTC. Translated, it gives CASAEGETQYF.

This chain links TRBV4-3 with TRBJ2-3; possible D gene TRBD2, 5 bases. The CDR3 runs to 19 residues. Trimming left V 0 bases short and J 3 bases short, with 22 bases between. Germline loops: CDR1 LGHNA, CDR2 YSLEER. In nucleotides, the CDR3 is TGCGCCAGCAGCCAAGATTTCCGTCGGACTTCCCGAAGGACAGATACGCAGTATTTT. This translates into CASSQDFRRTSRRTDTQYF.

The chain carries TRBV11-3 and TRBJ2-1; 9 positions match TRBD2. The V and J ends lost 6 bases and 7 bases, in that order; junction bases with no gene match: 13. CDR3 length: 16 residues. Germline V CDR1 and CDR2: SGHNT, YENEEA. Here the CDR3 DNA reads TGTGCCAGCAGTCCCTTCGGGGCTAGCGGGAAGAATGAGCAGTTCTTC. As protein: CASSPFGASGKNEQFF. The full variable domain, in which reference TRBV11-3 and TRBJ2-1 provide the parts outside the CDR3, is EAGVVQSPRYKIIEKKQPVAFWCNPISGHNTLYWYLQNLGQGPELLIRYENEEAVDDSQLPKDRFSAERLKGVDSTLKIQPAELGDSAVYLCASSPFGASGKNEQFFGPGTRLTVL.

The chain combines TRBV5-1 with TRBJ2-5; 8 bases match TRBD2. This CDR3 region has 15 residues. The germline gives CDR1 SGHRS, CDR2 YFSETQ. The V gene end was trimmed by 1 base and the J gene end by 4 bases; junction bases not matched to a gene: 6. The CDR3 DNA reads TGCGCCAGCAGCTTGTTCCCGGGAGGGGGAGAGACCCAGTACTTC. As protein: CASSLFPGGGETQYF.

The genes are TRBV20-1 and TRBJ2-7; 9 bases fit TRBD2. Germline lookup yields CDR1 DFQATT and CDR2 SNEGSKA (reference sequence). The CDR3 spans 15 residues. V lost 0 bases, J lost 2 bases, and 5 bases stayed unmatched. The CDR3 loop reads CSARDQTSGAYEQYF. The CDR3 coding sequence is TGCAGTGCTAGAGATCAGACTAGCGGCGCCTACGAGCAGTACTTC.